Listed here are 21 T cell receptor beta chains from one sample, sequenced in a study of tumor-infiltrating lymphocytes in primary liver carcinoma. Blood RNA came from unsorted whole blood; germline DNA was also extracted. From 500 ng total RNA, TCR beta cDNA was generated with a primer in the constant region. It was through three nested multiplex PCR rounds of slightly modified ARM-PCR that TCR beta libraries arose. The two initial PCR rounds, roughly 11 cycles each, used TRBV1-TRBV30 forward and C-beta reverse primers. TCRdb analysed the multiplex PCR reads with MiXCR anew, one entry per CDR3 protein. The table has about 180,000 distinct CDR3 sequences, about 60% seen once. Sequencing input: peripheral blood. The receptors stem from a man aged 40-49 years with primary liver carcinoma and hepatitis B virus infection.

For this clonotype: The junction shows a germline mismatch at one end, possibly a read error. The chain has TRBV11-2 and TRBJ2-1; 10 bases align to TRBD2. CDR3 length: 16 residues. The germline CDR1 and CDR2 sequences are SGHAT and FQNNGV. The CDR3: CASSLVGGTSDNEQFF. The CDR3 DNA reads as TGTGCCAGTAGCTTAGTAGGTGGGACTAGCGACAATGAGCAGTTCTTC.

The chain combines TRBV10-3 with TRBJ1-2; D perhaps matches TRBD1 (6 bases). The germline V gene has CDR1 ENHRY and CDR2 SYGVKD. CDR3 length equals 13 residues. Trimming took off 8 bases at V and 7 bases at J, with 17 bases between the two ends. The CDR3 nucleotides read TGTGCCATCTCTGATGGGCAGGGGTCTGGCTACACCTTC. This codes for CAISDGQGSGYTF.

The chain has TRBV28 and TRBJ1-1, with D tentatively TRBD1 (5 bases). The CDR3 is 11 amino acids. V dropped 3 bases and J dropped 9 bases, with 8 bases sitting between them. CDR1 and CDR2 from the germline V gene are MDHEN and SYDVKM. The CDR3 bases are TGTGCCAGCAGTTTGGGACCTCAAGCTTTCTTT. Its protein product is CASSLGPQAFF.

With regard to this clonotype: The CDR3 does not end in the conserved phenylalanine or tryptophan, so this is likely a read error. The rearrangement joins TRBV6-5 to TRBJ2-1; 10 nucleotides align to TRBD2. The CDR3 is 16 amino acids. Germline V CDR1 and CDR2: MNHEY, SVGAGI. Germline trimming cut 6 bases from V and 8 bases from J; bases unmatched to any gene: 13. The CDR3: CASRNPLAGSIDEQFL. CDR3 DNA sequence: TGTGCCAGCAGGAACCCACTAGCGGGGAGTATCGATGAGCAGTTCCTC.

The chain links TRBV6-5 to TRBJ2-2, with 15 bases that match TRBD2. This CDR3 has 15 residues. Germline V lookup: CDR1 MNHEY, CDR2 SVGAGI. The junction had 6 bases not matched to a gene; V was cut back by 11 bases and J by 5 bases. CDR3 DNA: TGTGCCGTGGGGACTAGCGGGAGGAGGACCGGGGAGCTGTTTTTT. Its translation: CAVGTSGRRTGELFF.

This clonotype was counted once. Possible read error: a much larger clone is one base away. The gene calls are TRBV11-2 and TRBJ2-2; TRBD2 matches at 10 bases. The CDR3 has 15 residues. Germline assignment: CDR1 SGHAT and CDR2 FQNNGV. Here the CDR3 reads CASSFSSGSPGDLFF. The CDR3, as DNA: TGTGCCAGCAGCTTTTCTAGCGGGAGTCCCGGGGATCTGTTTTTT.

The sample holds a few counts of this clonotype. The rearrangement uses TRBV7-8 and TRBJ2-2, with a tentative D call TRBD1 (7 bases). This CDR3 spans 15 amino acids. The germline V and J ends were trimmed by 9 bases and 6 bases, with 20 bases remaining between them. Per the germline V gene, CDR1 is SGHVS and CDR2 is FQNEAQ. In nucleotides, the CDR3 is TGTGCCAGTACTTTACAGGGGACTGGCGCCGGGGAGCTGTTTTTT. Its protein product is CASTLQGTGAGELFF.

This clonotype was picked up a small number of times. The chain couples TRBV5-5 to TRBJ2-3; no firm D call. Trimming shortened V by 3 bases and J by 4 bases, and 9 bases separated the two germline ends. The length of the CDR3 is 13 residues. Germline CDR1 is SGHKS and CDR2 is YYEKEE (reference sequence). CDR3 residues: CASSSYLSDTQYF. The CDR3 DNA is TGTGCCAGCAGCTCATACCTTTCAGATACGCAGTATTTT.

As for this clonotype: The missing conserved phenylalanine or tryptophan at the end of this CDR3 makes a read error likely. The chain joins TRBV29-1 to TRBJ1-2; possibly TRBD1 for D (6 bases). With 6 bases removed from V and 8 bases from J, the gap between germline ends came to 13 bases. Germline CDR1 is SQVTM and CDR2 is ANQGSEA. CDR3 size: 11 residues. CDR3 in DNA: TGCAGCGTACAAACAGGGAGGGGCTACACCTCC. It translates to CSVQTGRGYTS.

A word on this clonotype: A junction boundary mismatches the germline segment, possibly from a read error. The genes are TRBV11-2 and TRBJ2-7; tentative D call: TRBD1 (5 bases). The CDR3 has 14 residues. Germline V gene lookup returns CDR1 SGHAT and CDR2 FQNNGV. CDR3 bases: TGCGCCAGCAGCTTAACTGACAGAGCCTACGAGGAGTACTTC. It translates to CASSLTDRAYEEYF.

V and J are TRBV6-1 and TRBJ2-3; D gene uncertain. The CDR3 is 16 residues long. The germline V and J ends were trimmed by 5 bases and 0 bases, with 15 bases remaining between them. Germline V CDR1 and CDR2: MNHNS, SASEGT. In DNA form, the CDR3 reads TGTGCCAGCAGTCCCCAGGTGGGCCAGAGCACAGATACGCAGTATTTT. This encodes CASSPQVGQSTDTQYF.

As concerns this clonotype: The conserved final phenylalanine or tryptophan is absent from the CDR3, which likely points to a read error. V gene TRBV11-2 combines with J gene TRBJ2-7; TRBD2 matches at 8 bases. CDR3 length: 15 amino acids. The V gene end was trimmed by 3 bases and the J gene end by 2 bases; junction bases not matched to a gene: 6. Germline CDR1 SGHAT, CDR2 FQNNGV. Here the CDR3 DNA reads TGTGCCAGCAGCTTTGAACTAGCGGCCACCTACGAGCAGTACTCC. Its translation: CASSFELAATYEQYS.

Comment on this clonotype: This CDR3 fails to terminate in the conserved phenylalanine or tryptophan, so it likely reflects a read error. Because the CDR3's place on the DNA is in doubt, the DNA is left out and the CDR3 is given as listed by TCRdb. The chain recombines TRBV11-1 with TRBJ2-7; TRBD2 is the table's D call and was not checked against the DNA. The CDR3 extends over 15 residues, inclusive of both ends. Germline V gives CDR1 SGHAT, CDR2 FQDESV (reference sequence). CDR3 in amino acids: CTSSAGDLRIYEQYI.

The J gene is TRBJ2-7, the V gene TRBV7-8; the D call may be TRBD1 or TRBD2 (5 bases each). CDR1 SGHVS and CDR2 FQNEAQ come from the germline V gene. V shed 5 bases and J shed 6 bases, with 20 bases lying between them. This CDR3 has 15 amino acids. CDR3 region: CASSQVGRGFGEQYF. The DNA for the CDR3 is TGTGCCAGCAGCCAAGTCGGACGGGGCTTTGGCGAGCAGTACTTC.

The V call is TRBV5-6, the J call TRBJ1-5, with 9 bases fitting TRBD1. Germline loops: CDR1 SGHDT, CDR2 YYEEEE. The CDR3 loop spans 15 amino acids. V shed 2 bases, J shed 6 bases, and the junction held 6 bases outside the gene matches. The CDR3 DNA follows: TGTGCCAGCAGCTTTGGACAGGGGTCAGGTCAGCCCCAGCATTTT. Translated, it gives CASSFGQGSGQPQHF.

In regard to this clonotype: At one end, the junction sequence differs from germline, possibly due to a read error. J is TRBJ2-7 and V is TRBV11-2, with D unclear. This CDR3 spans 14 amino acids. Germline V gene data show CDR1 as SGHAT and CDR2 as FQNNGV. CDR3 protein: CTSSPRWQVYDQYF. CDR3 nucleotide sequence: TGTACCAGCAGCCCACGGTGGCAGGTCTACGACCAGTACTTC.

V usage is TRBV10-3 and J usage is TRBJ2-3; perhaps TRBD2 as D (6 bases). This CDR3 contains 18 residues. CDR1 ENHRY and CDR2 SYGVKD come from the germline V gene. Trimming left V 3 bases short and J 0 bases short, with 19 bases between. The CDR3 sequence: CAISERSSGTTSTDTQYF. CDR3 DNA: TGTGCCATCAGTGAACGGAGTAGCGGCACGACTAGCACAGATACGCAGTATTTT.

This clonotype came up a few times. This chain uses TRBV5-4 with TRBJ2-7; possibly TRBD2 for D (5 bases). The V end was cut by 0 bases, the J end by 2 bases, with 12 bases between. In germline, CDR1 is SGHNT, CDR2 YYREEE (reference sequence). This CDR3 contains 15 residues. Here the CDR3 reads CASSLGPGKTYEQYF. CDR3 bases: TGTGCCAGCAGCTTGGGTCCCGGGAAAACCTACGAGCAGTACTTC.

Comment on this clonotype: A clone one base away is much larger, so this may be a read error. The gene calls are TRBV11-2 and TRBJ2-1, with 8 bases lining up with TRBD2. The CDR3 contains 18 residues. The V segment lost 6 bases and the J segment 3 bases; nucleotides outside the gene matches: 16. Per the germline V gene, CDR1 is SGHAT and CDR2 is FQNNGV. CDR3 sequence reads: CASSQPRLLAGYYNEQFF. The CDR3 region has the DNA TGTGCCAGCAGTCAACCCCGACTTCTAGCGGGCTACTACAATGAGCAGTTCTTC.

The rearrangement uses TRBV21-1 and TRBJ2-6; whether TRBD1, the table's D call, matches the DNA was not checked. TRBV21-1 is designated a pseudogene. The CDR3 is made up of 19 amino acids. The CDR3 reads CASRPERDRNFSGANVLTF. The CDR3 DNA reads TGTGCCAGCAGACCTGAACGGGACAGGAACTTCTCTGGGGCCAACGTCCTGACTTTC.

The chain has TRBV29-1 and TRBJ2-2; maybe TRBD1 (7 bases). This CDR3 has 14 residues. The germline gives CDR1 SQVTM, CDR2 ANQGSEA. V was trimmed by 7 bases and J by 6 bases, leaving 18 bases between them. Written as DNA, the CDR3 is TGCAGCGCCGAGGCTCAGGGGGGTGCCGGGGAGCTGTTTTTT. The encoded protein is CSAEAQGGAGELFF.